This T cell receptor (beta chain) was sequenced for a study of cytomegalovirus exposure and HLA in healthy donors. Here immunoSEQ multiplex PCR was the method, and the copy in TCRdb shows in-frame clones only, minus some. The table lists 200,000 or so clones, approximately 80% of them singletons. Germline-derived CDR1 and CDR2 are MNHNS and SASEGT. The CDR3 loop spans 14 amino acids. The V segment lost 4 bases and the J segment 12 bases; nucleotides outside the gene matches: 12. What was sequenced was PBMCs. The source of this sequence is a woman younger than 45 in good health and CMV-seropositive. The chain combines TRBV6-1 with TRBJ2-7; 10 nucleotides align to TRBD2. CDR3 in DNA: TGTGCCAGCAGTGCGGGACTAGCGATGTCCACCCGGTACTTC. Translation: CASSAGLAMSTRYF.